The 32 T cell receptor beta chains listed next were all sequenced from one sample in a study of T cells in Graves' hyperthyroidism and ophthalmopathy. Amplification of TCR beta CDR3 regions used RNA as the template. The HTBI primer set was used in a first-round RT-PCR of the TCR CDR3. TCRdb redid the calling of the multiplex PCR reads with MiXCR, one entry per CDR3 protein. The sample carries 610,000 or so distinct CDR3 sequences, about 45% recorded once. Sequenced material: peripheral blood or thyroid tissue (not recorded which). These receptors were obtained from a woman between 18 and 29 years old with Graves' hyperthyroidism.

The J gene is TRBJ1-5, the V gene TRBV10-3, with D possibly being TRBD1 (5 bases). Deletions cut 2 bases from V and 14 bases from J, with 25 bases between. The germline gives CDR1 ENHRY, CDR2 SYGVKD. The CDR3 totals 16 residues. The CDR3 loop reads CAISESSGTGGSNEHF. The CDR3 region has the DNA TGTGCCATCAGTGAGAGTAGCGGGACTGGGGGAAGCAATGAGCATTTT.

V is TRBV9 and J is TRBJ2-5; TRBD2 matches at 12 bases. This CDR3 region has 16 residues. V was pared by 2 bases and J by 6 bases, with 8 bases of the junction left unmatched. The germline V gene has CDR1 SGDLS and CDR2 YYNGEE. The CDR3, as DNA: TGTGCCAGCAGCGTCCGACTAGCGGGAGATGTAAAGACCCAGTACTTC. This translates into CASSVRLAGDVKTQYF. Using reference TRBV9 and TRBJ2-5 for the parts outside the CDR3, the full variable domain is DSGVTQTPKHLITATGQRVTLRCSPRSGDLSVYWYQQSLDQGLQFLIQYYNGEERAKGNILERFSAQQFPDLHSELNLSSLELGDSALYFCASSVRLAGDVKTQYFGPGTRLLVL.

Comment on this clonotype: One end of the junction does not line up with germline, which may come from a read error. The chain joins TRBV7-2 to TRBJ1-5, with D unresolved. This CDR3 comprises 18 residues. Germline V gene lookup returns CDR1 SGHTA and CDR2 FQGNSA. Written as DNA, the CDR3 is TGTGCCAGCAGCTTGCCCCGGGATTTACCTTATAGCGATCAGCCCCAGCATTTT. Its translation is CASSLPRDLPYSDQPQHF.

Only a few counts were recorded for this clonotype. The chain uses TRBV2 and TRBJ2-7; 7 bases match TRBD1. With 1 base clipped from V and 2 bases from J, the junction kept 5 bases outside the gene matches. Germline assignment: CDR1 SNHLY and CDR2 FYNNEI. This CDR3 has 15 amino acids. The CDR3 loop is CASSEVWDRPYEQYF. As DNA, the CDR3 is TGTGCCAGCAGTGAAGTCTGGGACAGACCCTACGAGCAGTACTTC. The full variable domain, in which reference TRBV2 and TRBJ2-7 provide the parts outside the CDR3, is EPEVTQTPSHQVTQMGQEVILRCVPISNHLYFYWYRQILGQKVEFLVSFYNNEISEKSEIFDDQFSVERPDGSNFTLKIRSTKLEDSAMYFCASSEVWDRPYEQYFGPGTRLTVT.

This clonotype was detected ten times or more. Here the CDR3 reads CSAEQPGADDGYTF. The DNA for the CDR3 is TGCAGTGCCGAACAGCCCGGGGCCGACGATGGCTACACCTTC. This rearrangement joins TRBV20-1 to TRBJ1-2; TRBD1 might be the D (5 bases). Germline values: CDR1 DFQATT, CDR2 SNEGSKA (reference sequence). The germline V and J ends were trimmed by 6 bases and 6 bases, with 20 bases remaining between them. The CDR3 length is 14 residues.

The table lists this clonotype with a count of one. This chain links TRBV29-1 with TRBJ2-1, with D unclear. V lost 4 bases and J 8 bases, leaving 9 bases between the germline ends. The CDR3 has 11 amino acids. In germline, CDR1 is SQVTM, CDR2 ANQGSEA. DNA for the CDR3: TGCAGCGTTGGGACCGTCTATGAGCAGTTCTTC. Protein: CSVGTVYEQFF.

The chain has TRBV29-1 and TRBJ1-5, with D possibly being TRBD1 (6 bases). Deletions cut 6 bases from V and 7 bases from J, with 19 bases between. The CDR3 runs to 14 residues. CDR1 SQVTM and CDR2 ANQGSEA come from the germline V gene. CDR3 DNA sequence: TGCAGCGTGGCACAGACAGGCCGGGGGCAGCCCCAGCATTTT. Protein product: CSVAQTGRGQPQHF.

This clonotype was seen repeatedly, ten times or more. The rearrangement uses TRBV19 and TRBJ2-5, with 8 bases aligning to TRBD1. V trimming: 5 bases; J trimming: 2 bases; junction bases outside the gene matches: 4. CDR1 is LNHDA, CDR2 SQIVND, per germline (reference sequence). This CDR3 is built from 14 residues. The CDR3 sequence: CASSDNRGQETQYF. CDR3 bases: TGTGCCAGTAGTGACAACAGGGGGCAAGAGACCCAGTACTTC. Drawing the rest from reference TRBV19 and TRBJ2-5, the complete variable domain is DGGITQSPKYLFRKEGQNVTLSCEQNLNHDAMYWYRQDPGQGLRLIYYSQIVNDFQKGDIAEGYSVSREKKESFPLTVTSAQKNPTAFYLCASSDNRGQETQYFGPGTRLLVL.

This clonotype was found once. This is likely a read error, given that the CDR3 carries no conserved phenylalanine or tryptophan at its end. Because the CDR3's place on the DNA is in doubt, the DNA is left out and the CDR3 is given as listed by TCRdb. This sequence joins TRBV29-1 and TRBJ1-4. The CDR3 length is 9 residues, termini included. Germline V gives CDR1 SQVTM, CDR2 ANQGSEA. The CDR3 protein is CSVLGSGTK.

This clonotype was observed many times. The rearrangement joins TRBV12-3 or TRBV12-4 to TRBJ2-7; TRBD1 aligns across 10 bases. With V trimmed by 8 bases and J by 5 bases, 18 bases remained unmatched. The CDR3 has 17 residues. The CDR3 spells CASGGTGAGPWFDEQYF. DNA of the CDR3: TGTGCCAGCGGAGGGACAGGGGCCGGGCCTTGGTTCGACGAGCAGTACTTC.

About this clonotype: A clone one base away is much larger, so this may be a read error. This chain joins TRBV7-3 and TRBJ2-1; 8 positions agree with TRBD1. This CDR3 contains 17 residues. The germline gives CDR1 SGHTA, CDR2 FQGTGA. CDR3 sequence: CASSHRSGQGKVYEQFF. CDR3 DNA sequence: TGCGCCAGCAGCCATCGATCTGGACAGGGAAAAGTGTACGAGCAGTTCTTC.

Comment on this clonotype: Without the conserved terminal phenylalanine or tryptophan, this CDR3 likely stems from a read error. The DNA is left out, because the CDR3 cannot be placed on it with certainty; the CDR3 is given as TCRdb lists it. The chain employs TRBV10-1 and TRBJ2-5; TRBD2 reflects the table's D call only, with no check against the DNA. The germline V gene has CDR1 WNHNN and CDR2 SYGVQD (reference sequence). The CDR3 length is 12 residues, termini included. The CDR3 protein is CASSESQPGLAG.

The J gene is TRBJ2-7, the V gene TRBV7-9; tentatively, D is TRBD1 (5 bases). Deletions cut 1 base from V and 9 bases from J, with 16 bases between. Germline V gene lookup returns CDR1 SEHNR and CDR2 FQNEAQ (reference sequence). The CDR3 contains 14 residues. CDR3 sequence (DNA): TGTGCCAGCAGCTTAGAGCCAGGGATAGATACGCAGTACTTC. It encodes CASSLEPGIDTQYF.

This clonotype showed up just a few times. The chain has TRBV2 and TRBJ2-5; D gene unclear. Trimming removed 7 bases at V and 4 bases at J, with 10 bases between. CDR3 length equals 12 residues. The germline V gene encodes CDR1 SNHLY and CDR2 FYNNEI. This CDR3 reads CASIWLGETQYF. The DNA for the CDR3 is TGTGCCAGCATATGGCTAGGAGAGACCCAGTACTTC.

The chain uses TRBV6-5 and TRBJ1-5; a weak D match, TRBD1 (5 bases). With 4 bases removed from V and 7 bases from J, the gap between germline ends came to 8 bases. Germline V gene data show CDR1 as MNHEY and CDR2 as SVGAGI. This CDR3 is 12 amino acids long. The CDR3 protein is CASSSEGQPQHF. The CDR3 DNA sequence: TGTGCCAGCAGTTCGGAGGGGCAGCCCCAGCATTTT.

The rearrangement joins TRBV6-1 to TRBJ2-7, with 10 bases aligning to TRBD2. This CDR3 has 13 residues. CDR1 and CDR2 (germline): MNHNS, SASEGT. After removal of 6 bases from V and 2 bases from J, the junction contained 1 base not matched to a gene. The CDR3 is CASRGLATYEQYF. CDR3 nucleotide sequence: TGTGCCAGCAGGGGACTAGCGACCTACGAGCAGTACTTC.

The chain carries TRBV7-9 and TRBJ1-4; tentatively, D is TRBD1 (6 bases). The CDR3 has 15 amino acids. Germline V gene sequence: CDR1 SEHNR, CDR2 FQNEAQ (reference sequence). V was clipped by 6 bases and J by 8 bases, with 19 bases between them. The CDR3 reads CASRRLSGVGEKLFF. CDR3 in DNA: TGTGCCAGCAGGCGACTCTCAGGGGTAGGGGAAAAACTGTTTTTT. Full variable domain (rest looked up from reference TRBV7-9 and TRBJ1-4): DTGVSQNPRHKITKRGQNVTFRCDPISEHNRLYWYRQTLGQGPEFLTYFQNEAQLEKSRLLSDRFSAERPKGSFSTLEIQRTEQGDSAMYLCASRRLSGVGEKLFFGSGTQLSVL.

About this clonotype itself: This may arise from a read error, as a much more abundant clone is one base away. J is TRBJ1-2 and V is TRBV5-6; weak D call: TRBD1 (6 bases). Germline CDR1 reads SGHDT; CDR2 reads YYEEEE. The CDR3 runs to 15 residues. CDR3 residues: CAGSWGLQGTYGYTF. CDR3 DNA sequence: TGTGCCGGCAGCTGGGGCTTACAGGGAACCTATGGCTACACCTTC.

This clonotype was observed many times. One end of the junction is discordant with germline, which a read error may explain. This chain's CDR3 is CASSYQGLTGGERYF. The CDR3 DNA reads as TGTGCCAGCAGTTACCAGGGATTGACAGGGGGCGAGCGTTACTTC. The rearrangement joins TRBV6-5 to TRBJ1-2, with 10 bases that match TRBD1. Per the germline V gene, CDR1 is MNHEY and CDR2 is SVGAGI. This CDR3 spans 15 amino acids.

The table lists this clonotype with many counts. V usage is TRBV7-9 and J usage is TRBJ1-5; 7 nucleotides line up with TRBD1. Germline V lookup: CDR1 SEHNR, CDR2 FQNEAQ (reference sequence). The V segment lost 5 bases and the J segment 2 bases; nucleotides outside the gene matches: 6. This CDR3 contains 15 residues. In DNA form, the CDR3 reads TGTGCCAGCAGCCCACAGGGGCCGGGCAATCAGCCCCAGCATTTT. Its protein product is CASSPQGPGNQPQHF.

This clonotype was seen repeatedly, ten times or more. V usage is TRBV2 and J usage is TRBJ2-7; 12 bases are shared with TRBD1. Germline CDR1 SNHLY, CDR2 FYNNEI. V was pared by 5 bases and J by 9 bases, with 17 bases of the junction left unmatched. The length of the CDR3 is 17 residues. This CDR3 reads CASSPGTGGSLPSVQYF. The CDR3 DNA reads TGTGCCAGCAGTCCCGGGACAGGGGGCAGCCTGCCTAGTGTGCAGTACTTC. Full variable domain (missing parts from reference TRBV2 and TRBJ2-7): EPEVTQTPSHQVTQMGQEVILRCVPISNHLYFYWYRQILGQKVEFLVSFYNNEISEKSEIFDDQFSVERPDGSNFTLKIRSTKLEDSAMYFCASSPGTGGSLPSVQYFGPGTRLTVT.

Only a few counts were recorded for this clonotype. V usage is TRBV4-1 and J usage is TRBJ1-1; D possibly corresponds to TRBD1 (5 bases). Trimming removed 1 base at V and 8 bases at J, with 11 bases between. This CDR3 is built from 13 residues. Germline assignment: CDR1 MGHRA and CDR2 YSYEKL. This CDR3 reads CASSQVGGKEAFF. The CDR3 bases are TGCGCCAGCAGCCAAGTGGGGGGTAAGGAAGCTTTCTTT.

On this clonotype: The junction departs from germline at one end; a sequencing error may be responsible. The chain employs TRBV7-9 and TRBJ2-6, with D perhaps TRBD1 or TRBD2 (5 bases each). Germline CDR1 SEHNR, CDR2 FQNEAQ (reference sequence). This CDR3 region has 13 residues. The DNA for the CDR3 is TGTGCCAGCACCCCGCTTGGGGGCAACGTCCTGACTTTC. This codes for CASTPLGGNVLTF.

This chain connects TRBV25-1 to TRBJ1-2; 7 bases map to TRBD1. The germline gives CDR1 MGHDK, CDR2 SYGVNS. The CDR3 runs 15 residues. The V gene end was trimmed by 8 bases and the J gene end by 5 bases; junction bases not matched to a gene: 14. The chain's CDR3 is CASVEDSAGGYGYTF. In DNA, the CDR3 is TGTGCCAGCGTTGAAGATTCCGCAGGGGGTTATGGCTACACCTTC.

The sample holds a few counts of this clonotype. The V call is TRBV11-3, the J call TRBJ2-2, with a tentative D call TRBD2 (5 bases). The CDR3 runs 14 residues. Germline values: CDR1 SGHNT, CDR2 YENEEA. Trimming stripped 6 bases from V and 5 bases from J, with 13 bases between. CDR3 DNA sequence: TGTGCCAGCAGTCAGGACTGGACGACCGGGGAGCTGTTTTTT. It yields the protein CASSQDWTTGELFF.

This chain uses TRBV25-1 with TRBJ2-7, with 9 bases matching TRBD1. Per germline, CDR1 MGHDK and CDR2 SYGVNS. There are 14 residues in the CDR3. Unmatched junction bases numbered 6, after V lost 4 bases and J lost 5 bases. The CDR3 region is CASSGRTGVNEQYF. The CDR3 bases are TGTGCCAGCAGTGGCCGGACAGGGGTAAACGAGCAGTACTTC.

This clonotype was found a few times. This sequence joins TRBV29-1 and TRBJ2-5; 8 bases line up with TRBD1. The V gene end was trimmed by 7 bases and the J gene end by 5 bases; junction bases not matched to a gene: 3. CDR1 SQVTM and CDR2 ANQGSEA come from the germline V gene. The CDR3 totals 11 residues. DNA for the CDR3: TGCAGCGCTAGACAGGGGGAGACCCAGTACTTC. Its protein product is CSARQGETQYF. Complete variable domain (other parts from reference TRBV29-1 and TRBJ2-5): SAVISQKPSRDICQRGTSLTIQCQVDSQVTMMFWYRQQPGQSLTLIATANQGSEATYESGFVIDKFPISRPNLTFSTLTVSNMSPEDSSIYLCSARQGETQYFGPGTRLLVL.

This clonotype was counted ten times or more. The chain couples TRBV7-9 to TRBJ2-7; D not certain. This CDR3 has 10 residues. Germline lookup yields CDR1 SEHNR and CDR2 FQNEAQ (reference sequence). The V and J ends lost 8 bases and 4 bases respectively, with 6 bases between them. The chain's CDR3 is CASGDYEQYF. The CDR3 bases are TGTGCCAGCGGTGATTACGAGCAGTACTTC.

To note about this clonotype: This may be a read error: a much more frequent sequence differs by one nucleotide. This rearrangement joins TRBV10-2 to TRBJ2-5; the D gene could be TRBD1 or TRBD2 (5 bases each). The CDR3 consists of 13 residues. Germline CDR1 and CDR2: WSHSY and SAAADI. The CDR3 sequence: CASNDGGLETQYF. CDR3 nucleotides: TGTGCCAGCAATGATGGGGGTTTGGAGACCCAGTACTTC.

This chain links TRBV7-9 with TRBJ1-6, with D maybe TRBD1 (6 bases). Trimming left V 5 bases short and J 9 bases short, with 20 bases between. Germline V CDR1 and CDR2: SEHNR, FQNEAQ (reference sequence). CDR3 length: 16 residues. The CDR3 DNA reads TGTGCCAGCAGCATAACTAGCGGGGGCCGACTTTCACCCCTCCACTTT. This sequence encodes CASSITSGGRLSPLHF. The complete variable domain, with remaining parts taken from reference TRBV7-9 and TRBJ1-6, reads DTGVSQNPRHKITKRGQNVTFRCDPISEHNRLYWYRQTLGQGPEFLTYFQNEAQLEKSRLLSDRFSAERPKGSFSTLEIQRTEQGDSAMYLCASSITSGGRLSPLHFGNGTRLTVT.

The J gene is TRBJ1-2, the V gene TRBV29-1, with 8 nucleotides matching TRBD1. CDR1 and CDR2 from the germline V gene are SQVTM and ANQGSEA. Trimming cost V 5 bases and J 7 bases; bases outside gene matches: 9. The CDR3 totals 13 residues. The CDR3 sequence: CSVRAGGVFGYTF. As DNA, the CDR3 is TGCAGCGTTAGGGCAGGGGGCGTCTTTGGCTACACCTTC.

This chain uses TRBV15 with TRBJ1-6, with D perhaps matching TRBD1 (5 bases). Trimming took off 4 bases at V and 10 bases at J, with 11 bases between the two ends. Germline assignment: CDR1 LNHNV and CDR2 YYDKDF (reference sequence). The length of the CDR3 is 13 residues. The CDR3 DNA is TGTGCCACCAGCAAAGGGGCAGGGTCACCCCTCCACTTT. Amino acids: CATSKGAGSPLHF.